This TCR beta chain comes out of a study of technical replicates of blood from a handful of donors. Sequenced by immunoSEQ multiplex PCR; TCRdb stores in-frame clones only, minus some. The sample contains over 80,000 clones, about 96% of which appear only once. CDR1 SGHVS and CDR2 FNYEAQ come from the germline V gene. V lost 4 bases to trimming and J lost 5 bases, with 11 bases between them. The length of the CDR3 is 13 residues. This receptor was obtained from a human donor in good health. The chain employs TRBV7-6 and TRBJ1-1, with D perhaps TRBD1 (6 bases). Sequences were obtained from T cells isolated from PBMCs. The CDR3 loop is CASSSNQGTEAFF. The CDR3 region has the DNA TGTGCCAGCAGCTCAAATCAGGGGACTGAAGCTTTCTTT.